Listed below are T cell receptor beta chains from one sample, sequenced in a study of blood T cell repertoires in COVID-19. Sequencing was performed with immunoSEQ multiplex PCR; in TCRdb, only in-frame clones are kept and a portion is missing. Counted here are approximately 100,000 clones, roughly 80% occurring once; the ten biggest clones make up less than 4.5%. Sequencing input: peripheral blood. The origin of the receptors is a man between 60 and 75 years old with acute or convalescent COVID-19. Each CDR3 is given with its conserved first and last residue. The order of the fields is CDR3 DNA, CDR3 protein, clone size, D gene, J gene, V gene. The D gene is left open where the match is weak. Not all rows give a size; the values are once, few, many and, for expanded clones, a class.

CDR3 DNA: TGTGCCTGGAGTGTAAACAGGGCGTATGGCTACACCTTC
CDR3 protein: CAWSVNRAYGYTF
clone size: .
D gene: .
J gene: TRBJ1-2
V gene: TRBV30

CDR3 DNA: TGTGCCAGCAGCACCACAGGGGGAGGCTACACCTTC
CDR3 protein: CASSTTGGGYTF
clone size: .
D gene: TRBD1
J gene: TRBJ1-2
V gene: TRBV7-2

CDR3 DNA: TGTGCCAGCAGTTACAGCTGGCAGGGGAACACTGAAGCTTTCTTT
CDR3 protein: CASSYSWQGNTEAFF
clone size: .
D gene: .
J gene: TRBJ1-1
V gene: TRBV6-5

CDR3 DNA: TGTGCCAGCAGCCGAGTACAGGGGGTCGGAAACACCATATATTTT
CDR3 protein: CASSRVQGVGNTIYF
clone size: .
D gene: TRBD1
J gene: TRBJ1-3
V gene: TRBV14

CDR3 DNA: TGTGCCAGCAGCTTCAGGGCCCTCAACTATGGCTACACCTTC
CDR3 protein: CASSFRALNYGYTF
clone size: .
D gene: .
J gene: TRBJ1-2
V gene: TRBV5-4

CDR3 DNA: TGTGCCAGCAGGCGGACTAGCGGGGGGGCGGTCGAGCAGTTCTTC
CDR3 protein: CASRRTSGGAVEQFF
clone size: once
D gene: TRBD2
J gene: TRBJ2-1
V gene: TRBV6-5

CDR3 DNA: TGTGCCAGCAGCAAATCCCCAGGGTGTAATTCACCCCTCCACTTT
CDR3 protein: CASSKSPGCNSPLHF
clone size: once
D gene: .
J gene: TRBJ1-6
V gene: TRBV21-1

CDR3 DNA: TGTGCCAGCAGTGGGACTAACCTTTACAATGAGCAGTTCTTC
CDR3 protein: CASSGTNLYNEQFF
clone size: medium-sized
D gene: TRBD2
J gene: TRBJ2-1
V gene: TRBV6-2/TRBV6-3

CDR3 DNA: TGTGCCAGCAGCCAAGTGGGGGTTGGGGGGAGAAACTACAATGAGCAGTTCTTC
CDR3 protein: CASSQVGVGGRNYNEQFF
clone size: .
D gene: .
J gene: TRBJ2-1
V gene: TRBV3-1/TRBV3-2

CDR3 DNA: TGTGCCAGCATACAGGTCCTAGGGGGCACTGAAGCTTTCTTT
CDR3 protein: CASIQVLGGTEAFF
clone size: few
D gene: .
J gene: TRBJ1-1
V gene: TRBV6-5

CDR3 DNA: TGTGCCAGCAGCTACGACAGGGTGGGTTCACCCCTCCACTTT
CDR3 protein: CASSYDRVGSPLHF
clone size: .
D gene: TRBD1
J gene: TRBJ1-6
V gene: TRBV5-6

CDR3 DNA: TGTGCCAGCAGTATTTATAACTATGGCTACACCTTC
CDR3 protein: CASSIYNYGYTF
clone size: .
D gene: .
J gene: TRBJ1-2
V gene: TRBV28

CDR3 DNA: TGTGCCAGCAGTTTACTTAGGGAGCGAGCTTTCTTT
CDR3 protein: CASSLLRERAFF
clone size: .
D gene: .
J gene: TRBJ1-1
V gene: TRBV12-3/TRBV12-4

CDR3 DNA: TGTGCCAGCAGCTTAACTAGCGGGGGACGAGATACGCAGTATTTT
CDR3 protein: CASSLTSGGRDTQYF
clone size: .
D gene: TRBD2
J gene: TRBJ2-3
V gene: TRBV7-9

CDR3 DNA: TGTGCCAGCAGTAGCGGCCACGAGCAGTACTTC
CDR3 protein: CASSSGHEQYF
clone size: once
D gene: .
J gene: TRBJ2-7
V gene: TRBV6-2/TRBV6-3

CDR3 DNA: TGTGCCACCGCCGACAGGGCTGGAGGCTATGGCTACACCTTC
CDR3 protein: CATADRAGGYGYTF
clone size: .
D gene: TRBD1
J gene: TRBJ1-2
V gene: TRBV19

CDR3 DNA: TGTGCCAGCAGCCAAGGGACAGGGGCCAAAGAGACCCAGTACTTC
CDR3 protein: CASSQGTGAKETQYF
clone size: .
D gene: TRBD1
J gene: TRBJ2-5
V gene: TRBV7-6

CDR3 DNA: TGTGCCACAACAGCGGGGGGGCTAGAGACCCAGTACTTC
CDR3 protein: CATTAGGLETQYF
clone size: .
D gene: TRBD2
J gene: TRBJ2-5
V gene: TRBV10-3

CDR3 DNA: TGTGCCAGCAGTGGGACAGGGGACCTGTACACTGAAGCTTTCTTT
CDR3 protein: CASSGTGDLYTEAFF
clone size: .
D gene: TRBD1
J gene: TRBJ1-1
V gene: TRBV7-2

CDR3 DNA: TGCGCCAGCAGTACCGGGACTAGCGGTATCTACAATGAGCAGTTCTTC
CDR3 protein: CASSTGTSGIYNEQFF
clone size: .
D gene: TRBD2
J gene: TRBJ2-1
V gene: TRBV4-3

CDR3 DNA: TGTGCCAGCAGTTTAGCGGTCCCTTACGAGCAGTACTTC
CDR3 protein: CASSLAVPYEQYF
clone size: .
D gene: .
J gene: TRBJ2-7
V gene: TRBV27

CDR3 DNA: TGCGCCAGCAGCCTGGGCAGAACGAACACCGGGGAGCTGTTTTTT
CDR3 protein: CASSLGRTNTGELFF
clone size: .
D gene: .
J gene: TRBJ2-2
V gene: TRBV5-1

CDR3 DNA: TGTGCCAGCAGTGACCGGTTCTCGACGGAGAATACGCAGTATTTT
CDR3 protein: CASSDRFSTENTQYF
clone size: .
D gene: .
J gene: TRBJ2-3
V gene: TRBV25-1

CDR3 DNA: TGCGCCAGCAGCTCCACCGACAGGGCAGCGGGAGATACGCAGTATTTT
CDR3 protein: CASSSTDRAAGDTQYF
clone size: .
D gene: .
J gene: TRBJ2-3
V gene: TRBV5-1